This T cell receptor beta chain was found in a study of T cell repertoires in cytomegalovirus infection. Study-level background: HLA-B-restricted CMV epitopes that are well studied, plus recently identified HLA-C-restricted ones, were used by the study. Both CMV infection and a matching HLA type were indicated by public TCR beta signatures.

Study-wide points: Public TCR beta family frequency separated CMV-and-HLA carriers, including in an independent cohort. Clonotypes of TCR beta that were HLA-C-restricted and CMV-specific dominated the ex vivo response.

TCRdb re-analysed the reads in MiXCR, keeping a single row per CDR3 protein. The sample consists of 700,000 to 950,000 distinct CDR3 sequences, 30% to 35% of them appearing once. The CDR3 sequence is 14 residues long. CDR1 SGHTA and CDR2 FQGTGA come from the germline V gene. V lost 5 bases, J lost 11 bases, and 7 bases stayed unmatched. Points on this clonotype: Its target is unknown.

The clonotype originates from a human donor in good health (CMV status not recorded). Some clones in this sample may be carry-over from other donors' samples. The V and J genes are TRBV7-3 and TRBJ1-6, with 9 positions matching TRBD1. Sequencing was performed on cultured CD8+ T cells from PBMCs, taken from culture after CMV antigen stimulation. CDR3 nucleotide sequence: TGTGCCAGCAGCCAAGGACAGGGGAGGACACCCCTCCACTTT. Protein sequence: CASSQGQGRTPLHF. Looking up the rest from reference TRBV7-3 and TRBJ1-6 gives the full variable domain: GAGVSQTPSNKVTEKGKYVELRCDPISGHTALYWYRQSLGQGPEFLIYFQGTGAADDSGLPNDRFFAVRPEGSVSTLKIQRTERGDSAVYLCASSQGQGRTPLHFGNGTRLTVT.